Below, 26 T cell receptor beta chains from the same sample are listed, as sequenced in a study of cytomegalovirus exposure and HLA in healthy donors (dated by TCRdb to 2016 to 2017). To prepare the library, the immunoSEQ multiplex PCR assay was applied. For the multiplex PCR, a mixture combining 60 forward primers for TCR Vbeta segments and 13 reverse primers for TCR Jbeta segments was used. This immuneACCESS table, as held by TCRdb, lists in-frame sequences with V and J called but not all clones. Of the missing ones, under half trace to an unresolved V gene in checked studies; the others have no known cause. Recorded for this sample are 140,000 to 150,000 clones; around three quarters of them occurred a single time. The ten largest clonotypes hold 2% to 2.5% of the sample. The sequencing sample was made of PBMCs. The source of these receptors is an older woman in good health and CMV-seropositive.

The CDR3 sequence: CASSRSGDYEQYF. In nucleotides, the CDR3 is TGCGCCAGCAGCCGAAGCGGGGACTACGAGCAGTACTTC. V gene TRBV5-1 combines with J gene TRBJ2-7; 7 nucleotides align to TRBD2. Germline assignment: CDR1 SGHRS and CDR2 YFSETQ. After removal of 4 bases from V and 3 bases from J, the junction contained 4 bases not matched to a gene. The CDR3 has 13 residues.

This chain uses TRBV28 with TRBJ1-2; D might be TRBD1 (6 bases). This CDR3 comprises 15 residues. The germline gives CDR1 MDHEN, CDR2 SYDVKM. V was clipped by 2 bases and J by 2 bases, with 12 bases between them. Written as DNA, the CDR3 is TGTGCCAGCAGTTTAGGGGGGGCGACCAACTATGGCTACACCTTC. This encodes CASSLGGATNYGYTF.

V is TRBV5-1 and J is TRBJ1-1, with 7 bases matching TRBD1. With V trimmed by 2 bases and J by 5 bases, 6 bases remained unmatched. Germline-derived CDR1 and CDR2 are SGHRS and YFSETQ. CDR3 length: 14 residues. The CDR3 coding sequence is TGCGCCAGCAGCTTTTCCAGGGGGGAGACTGAAGCTTTCTTT. It specifies CASSFSRGETEAFF.

V gene TRBV19 combines with J gene TRBJ2-4; TRBD2 matches at 7 bases. CDR3 length: 16 residues. Germline V gene lookup returns CDR1 LNHDA and CDR2 SQIVND (reference sequence). The V gene end was trimmed by 7 bases and the J gene end by 2 bases; junction bases not matched to a gene: 11. The CDR3 DNA follows: TGTGCCAGTACCCTGGGGGGGGTGAGCCCCAAAAACATTCAGTACTTC. Translation: CASTLGGVSPKNIQYF.

The chain uses TRBV2 and TRBJ1-2; possible D gene TRBD1, 6 bases. The CDR3 is 15 residues long. The V end lost 4 bases, the J end lost 6 bases, and 18 bases lay between the germline ends. Germline V gene sequence: CDR1 SNHLY, CDR2 FYNNEI. CDR3 sequence reads: CASSAQGLRDDGYTF. CDR3 DNA: TGTGCCAGCAGTGCCCAGGGGCTCAGGGATGATGGCTACACCTTC.

The chain employs TRBV27 and TRBJ1-1; D may be TRBD1 (5 bases). Between the trimmed V and J ends, which lost 5 bases and 1 base, there was a span of 11 bases. The CDR3 has 14 residues. Germline assignment: CDR1 MNHEY and CDR2 SMNVEV (reference sequence). CDR3 residues: CASSTNTGNTEAFF. Here the CDR3 DNA reads TGTGCCAGCAGTACGAATACAGGGAACACTGAAGCTTTCTTT.

The chain employs TRBV6-1 and TRBJ1-5; D unresolved. CDR3 length equals 11 residues. Trimming took 6 bases from V and 4 from J, leaving 4 bases between them. The germline gives CDR1 MNHNS, CDR2 SASEGT. CDR3 sequence reads: CASRLNQPQHF. CDR3 in DNA: TGTGCCAGCAGGTTAAATCAGCCCCAGCATTTT.

Only a few counts were recorded for this clone. J is TRBJ1-1 and V is TRBV10-3; tentative D call: TRBD1 (6 bases). V gave up 3 bases and J gave up 1 base, with 12 bases separating them. This CDR3 has 15 amino acids. Germline CDR1 ENHRY, CDR2 SYGVKD. The CDR3 coding sequence is TGTGCCATCAGTGAATCGAGGGGGACGAACACTGAAGCTTTCTTT. It encodes CAISESRGTNTEAFF.

The chain has TRBV7-2 and TRBJ2-7, with TRBD2 matching 11 bases. The length of the CDR3 is 16 residues. Per the germline V gene, CDR1 is SGHTA and CDR2 is FQGNSA. Trimming cost V 0 bases and J 0 bases; bases outside gene matches: 1. As DNA, the CDR3 is TGTGCCAGCAGCTTAGCGGGGACTAGCGGCTCCTACGAGCAGTACTTC. Protein sequence: CASSLAGTSGSYEQYF.

The table lists this clone with a count of one. The chain couples TRBV6-6 to TRBJ1-1; D possibly corresponds to TRBD1 (5 bases). The V gene lost 1 base and the J gene lost 0 bases, with 6 bases spanning the gap. The CDR3 loop spans 14 amino acids. Germline V gives CDR1 MNHNY, CDR2 SVGAGI (reference sequence). For the CDR3, the DNA is TGTGCCAGCAGTTACTTGGACATGAACACTGAAGCTTTCTTT. Translation: CASSYLDMNTEAFF.

The chain links TRBV10-2 to TRBJ1-1, with D perhaps TRBD1 (5 bases). Germline V gives CDR1 WSHSY, CDR2 SAAADI. V was trimmed by 2 bases and J by 4 bases, leaving 8 bases between them. The CDR3 runs to 13 residues. The CDR3 reads CASSEPGGTEAFF. CDR3 nucleotide sequence: TGCGCCAGCAGTGAGCCGGGGGGCACTGAAGCTTTCTTT.

V gene TRBV10-3 combines with J gene TRBJ2-1, with a possible D match to TRBD2 (5 bases). The CDR3 totals 17 residues. Germline CDR1 reads ENHRY; CDR2 reads SYGVKD. Trimming cost V 3 bases and J 2 bases, with 17 bases left between them. CDR3 in amino acids: CAISELEGEGAYNEQFF. The DNA of the CDR3 is TGTGCCATCAGTGAATTAGAGGGAGAAGGAGCCTACAATGAGCAGTTCTTC.

This chain links TRBV2 with TRBJ2-6; the D is unclear. In germline, CDR1 is SNHLY, CDR2 FYNNEI. The CDR3 has 13 residues. Trimming took 7 bases from V and 0 from J, leaving 4 bases between them. The CDR3 here is CASILSGANVLTF. The CDR3 nucleotides read TGTGCCAGCATTCTCTCTGGGGCCAACGTCCTGACTTTC.

The V gene is TRBV5-4, the J gene TRBJ2-5, with D possibly TRBD1 on 7 matching bases. CDR1 is SGHNT, CDR2 YYREEE, per germline (reference sequence). This CDR3 is 17 amino acids long. Trimming removed 4 bases from V and 4 bases from J, with 23 bases in between. CDR3 nucleotides: TGTGCCAGCAGCACGCCCCCCGGGACTCAGGGGGGAGAGACCCAGTACTTC. Translation: CASSTPPGTQGGETQYF.

The genes are TRBV6-5 and TRBJ2-7; no clear D gene. Germline CDR1 and CDR2: MNHEY and SVGAGI. V was shortened by 6 bases and J by 7 bases, with 16 bases between the two germline ends. The CDR3 covers 13 residues. In nucleotides, the CDR3 is TGTGCCAGCAGCTCCCCACGACTTGGGGAGCAGTACTTC. Its protein product is CASSSPRLGEQYF.

This chain links TRBV9 with TRBJ2-7, with TRBD2 matching 8 bases. The V and J ends lost 0 bases and 6 bases, in that order; junction bases with no gene match: 2. Germline V lookup: CDR1 SGDLS, CDR2 YYNGEE. The CDR3 is 13 amino acids. CDR3 DNA: TGTGCCAGCAGCGTAGCCGCGGGAGGCGAGCAGTACTTC. As protein: CASSVAAGGEQYF. Complete variable domain (other parts from reference TRBV9 and TRBJ2-7): DSGVTQTPKHLITATGQRVTLRCSPRSGDLSVYWYQQSLDQGLQFLIQYYNGEERAKGNILERFSAQQFPDLHSELNLSSLELGDSALYFCASSVAAGGEQYFGPGTRLTVT.

This clone appeared a single time. CDR3 nucleotide sequence: TGTGCCAGCAGCGCCGACATCTACGAGCAGTACTTC. It codes for CASSADIYEQYF. This sequence joins TRBV6-1 and TRBJ2-7; D is unclear. Germline lookup yields CDR1 MNHNS and CDR2 SASEGT. V was trimmed by 6 bases and J by 3 bases, leaving 9 bases between them. The CDR3 runs to 12 residues.

This chain connects TRBV6-5 to TRBJ1-1, with D perhaps TRBD1 (6 bases). Per germline, CDR1 MNHEY and CDR2 SVGAGI. The germline V and J ends were trimmed by 8 bases and 5 bases, with 15 bases remaining between them. This CDR3 has 13 amino acids. This CDR3 is CASLRGGGTEAFF. The CDR3 region has the DNA TGTGCCAGCCTTAGGGGGGGCGGGACTGAAGCTTTCTTT.

This chain connects TRBV2 to TRBJ2-7; tentatively, D is TRBD2 (6 bases). Germline V CDR1 and CDR2: SNHLY, FYNNEI. Trimming pared 8 bases from V and 6 bases from J, leaving 20 bases between. This CDR3 comprises 14 residues. Here the CDR3 reads CASVSGVERGEQYF. CDR3 nucleotides: TGTGCCAGCGTCTCGGGGGTGGAAAGAGGCGAGCAGTACTTC.

The chain combines TRBV29-1 with TRBJ1-2; TRBD1 matches 7 bases. The CDR3 spans 11 residues. Trimming cost V 6 bases and J 3 bases; bases outside gene matches: 1. CDR1 and CDR2 from the germline V gene are SQVTM and ANQGSEA. CDR3 nucleotide sequence: TGCAGCGTCGACAGGGACTATGGCTACACCTTC. This gives the protein CSVDRDYGYTF.

The genes are TRBV2 and TRBJ1-1; D is perhaps TRBD1 (5 bases). The CDR3 is made up of 15 amino acids. Germline V gene sequence: CDR1 SNHLY, CDR2 FYNNEI. Trimming shortened V by 4 bases and J by 3 bases, and 15 bases separated the two germline ends. CDR3 loop: CASSGGGGTYTEAFF. For the CDR3, the DNA is TGTGCCAGCAGTGGTGGGGGGGGAACGTACACTGAAGCTTTCTTT.

This chain joins TRBV7-6 and TRBJ2-1, with TRBD2 matching over 14 bases. This CDR3 comprises 18 residues. V gave up 5 bases and J gave up 8 bases; unmatched junction bases: 14. Per the germline V gene, CDR1 is SGHVS and CDR2 is FNYEAQ. This chain's CDR3 is CASSPWETSGRAPHEQFF. In nucleotides, the CDR3 is TGTGCCAGCAGCCCCTGGGAGACTAGCGGGAGGGCCCCCCATGAGCAGTTCTTC.

This chain links TRBV29-1 with TRBJ2-7; 13 bases agree with TRBD2. This CDR3 is built from 11 residues. In germline, CDR1 is SQVTM, CDR2 ANQGSEA. The junction had 5 bases not matched to a gene; V was cut back by 6 bases and J by 12 bases. The CDR3 DNA is TGCAGCGTGGGACTAGCGGGAAGAGCGTACTTC. It is translated as CSVGLAGRAYF.

The J gene is TRBJ2-4, the V gene TRBV5-1; a weak D match, TRBD1 (5 bases). The length of the CDR3 is 11 residues. The V gene lost 3 bases and the J gene lost 10 bases, with 8 bases spanning the gap. CDR1 is SGHRS, CDR2 YFSETQ, per germline. The CDR3 here is CASSSGAIQYF. DNA for the CDR3: TGCGCCAGCAGCTCTGGGGCGATTCAGTACTTC. The full variable domain, its missing parts supplied by reference TRBV5-1 and TRBJ2-4, is KAGVTQTPRYLIKTRGQQVTLSCSPISGHRSVSWYQQTPGQGLQFLFEYFSETQRNKGNFPGRFSGRQFSNSRSEMNVSTLELGDSALYLCASSSGAIQYFGAGTRLSVL.

The J gene is TRBJ1-2, the V gene TRBV5-8, with TRBD1 identical over 9 bases. V was pared by 4 bases and J by 8 bases, with 9 bases of the junction left unmatched. Germline V gene lookup returns CDR1 SGHTS and CDR2 YDEGEE. The CDR3 totals 14 residues. The CDR3 DNA sequence: TGTGCCAGCAGCGCGGACAGGGGAAGACGCGGCTACACCTTC. Its translation: CASSADRGRRGYTF.

A word on this clone: Lacking the conserved final phenylalanine or tryptophan, this CDR3 likely reflects a read error. The DNA is left out, because the CDR3 cannot be placed on it with certainty; the CDR3 is given as TCRdb lists it. The genes are TRBV6-5 and TRBJ1-2; the table calls TRBD1, which could not be checked here. Germline CDR1 MNHEY, CDR2 SVGAGI. The CDR3 contains 8 residues when both ends are counted. The CDR3 region is CASRRGPS.